The next 7 T cell receptor beta chains were all read from a single sample in a study of low-dose radiotherapy and immunotherapy resistance in tumors. Time point here: after trial treatment. The treatment is: LDRT plus nivolumab, ipilimumab, low-dose cyclophosphamide and aspirin (RACIN trial). Priming of first-strand cDNA relied on TRAV- and TRBV-specific primers (covering alpha and beta chains). Over 20 PCR cycles, TCRs were amplified from a constant-region primer and V-primer adapter. TCRdb analysed the reads with MiXCR anew, one entry per CDR3 protein. The sample lists fewer than 110,000 distinct CDR3 sequences, more than 20% occurring once. The sequenced sample was PBMCs, obtained after low-dose radiotherapy plus immunotherapy. All receptors come from a male donor with prostate cancer.

This clonotype was detected ten times or more. The chain has TRBV6-2 or TRBV6-3 and TRBJ2-1; TRBD1 agrees at 7 bases. V shed 4 bases and J 2 bases; nucleotides not matched to a gene: 2. The CDR3 has 14 residues. Germline V gives CDR1 MNHEY, CDR2 SVGEGT. In DNA form, the CDR3 reads TGTGCCAGCAGTTCAGACAGGGCCTACAATGAGCAGTTCTTC. This codes for CASSSDRAYNEQFF.

This clonotype has ten or more counts. V usage is TRBV29-1 and J usage is TRBJ2-1; D perhaps matches TRBD2 (5 bases). Germline CDR1 and CDR2: SQVTM and ANQGSEA. V lost 2 bases and J 9 bases, leaving 8 bases between the germline ends. The CDR3 sequence is 11 residues long. The CDR3 nucleotides read TGCAGCGTTGAAAGGGCGGGTGAGCAGTTCTTC. Protein sequence: CSVERAGEQFF.

Of note for this clonotype: Germline is not matched at one junction end, which may reflect a read error. The V gene is TRBV20-1, the J gene TRBJ2-1; 9 nucleotides line up with TRBD2. Germline CDR1 and CDR2: DFQATT and SNEGSKA (reference sequence). The CDR3 is 15 amino acids. DNA of the CDR3: TGCAGTGCTAGAGCTGCGGGGGGGGTTTCCAATGTGCAGTTCTTC. Protein sequence: CSARAAGGVSNVQFF.

This clonotype was detected ten times or more. The rearrangement links TRBV29-1 to TRBJ2-5; D is unresolved. Per germline, CDR1 SQVTM and CDR2 ANQGSEA. Deletions cut 7 bases from V and 2 bases from J, with 11 bases between. This CDR3 has 12 residues. In DNA, the CDR3 is TGCAGCGCATGGGTGGTACAAGAGACCCAGTACTTC. Protein sequence: CSAWVVQETQYF.

A note on this clonotype: A far larger clone is one base from this, pointing to a likely read error. The chain joins TRBV5-6 to TRBJ2-7; 8 bases map to TRBD1. V lost 0 bases and J lost 7; bases outside the gene matches: 9. Germline V gene data show CDR1 as SGHDT and CDR2 as YYEEEE. CDR3 size: 15 residues. The CDR3 loop is CASSLGQGANNEQYF. DNA of the CDR3: TGTGCCAGCAGCTTGGGTCAGGGGGCGAACAATGAGCAGTACTTC. Complete variable domain (other parts from reference TRBV5-6 and TRBJ2-7): DAGVTQSPTHLIKTRGQQVTLRCSPKSGHDTVSWYQQALGQGPQFIFQYYEEEERQRGNFPDRFSGHQFPNYSSELNVNALLLGDSALYLCASSLGQGANNEQYFGPGTRLTVT.

This clonotype came up many times. V and J are TRBV7-2 and TRBJ2-7; a possible D gene is TRBD1 (5 bases). CDR1 is SGHTA, CDR2 FQGNSA, per germline. CDR3 length equals 15 residues. V was shortened by 4 bases and J by 4 bases, with 17 bases between the two germline ends. CDR3 sequence (DNA): TGTGCCAGCAGCTCCCGACAAACTGACAGATACGAGCAGTACTTC. Protein sequence: CASSSRQTDRYEQYF.

This clonotype was seen repeatedly, ten times or more. The CDR3 region has the DNA TGTGCCACCACAGGGGGTCACACTGAAGCTTTCTTT. Its protein is CATTGGHTEAFF. The chain recombines TRBV19 with TRBJ1-1; 8 bases line up with TRBD1. The ends lost 10 bases at V and 3 bases at J; junction bases unmatched: 4. Germline V gene sequence: CDR1 LNHDA, CDR2 SQIVND (reference sequence). The CDR3 length is 12 residues.